The 26 T cell receptor beta chains given below trace back to one sample, sequenced in a study of T cells in women clearing cervical HPV infection. The method was immunoSEQ multiplex PCR; TCRdb's version includes in-frame clones alone and lacks a portion of them. The sample table includes approximately 37,000 clones. The sequencing input was blood buffy coat. These receptors were collected from a woman aged 18 to 75 with a cervical HPV16 infection that either progressed to CIN3+ or cleared (not recorded which).

As regards this clone: The read ends 3 residues shy of where the CDR3 ends; the end is completed using the germline J gene. The rearrangement links TRBV7-9 to TRBJ2-7; 9 nucleotides match TRBD1. The CDR3 has 14 residues. Trimming at V came to 3 bases and at J to 4 bases, leaving 4 bases not matched to a gene. The germline gives CDR1 SEHNR, CDR2 FQNEAQ (reference sequence). Incomplete CDR3 DNA: TGTGCCAGCAGCTTCCGGGACAGGGAGTACGAG. It encodes CASSFRDREYE. The entire CDR3 sequence reads CASSFRDREYEQYF.

Of note for this clone: Read sequence stops 3 residues before the CDR3 end, and the germline J gene provides the missing end. The genes are TRBV29-1 and TRBJ1-2, with 11 bases lining up with TRBD1. The CDR3 totals 15 residues. CDR1 is SQVTM and CDR2 is ANQGSEA in the germline V gene. J gave up 5 bases and V 4 bases, and 9 bases lay outside the gene matches. CDR3 protein: CSVVAGQGVRYGYTF. CDR3 DNA (partial): TGCAGCGTTGTAGCGGGACAGGGGGTTCGTTATGGC.

Comments on this clone: The observed sequence ends 3 residues before the CDR3 terminus, with the missing tail filled in from the germline J gene. The rearrangement joins TRBV18 to TRBJ1-1, with D uncertain. The germline V and J ends were trimmed by 2 bases and 1 base, with 5 bases remaining between them. The CDR3 loop spans 13 amino acids. Germline V gives CDR1 KGHSH, CDR2 LQKENI. The CDR3 region is CASSPTENTEAFF. CDR3 bases read: TGTGCCAGCTCACCAACAGAGAACACTGAA.

As for this clone: The read ends 3 residues before the CDR3 terminus; that terminus is restored from the germline J gene. The chain is built from TRBV5-5 and TRBJ2-1, with a tentative D call TRBD1 (6 bases). V shed 1 base and J shed 6 bases, with 14 bases lying between them. This CDR3 region has 15 residues. Germline V gene lookup returns CDR1 SGHKS and CDR2 YYEKEE (reference sequence). The CDR3 DNA, read in part, is TGTGCCAGCAGCTTGATCAGGGGAAGTAGCAATGAG. Amino acids: CASSLIRGSSNE. The entire CDR3 protein reads CASSLIRGSSNEQFF.

Remarks on this clone: Read sequence stops 3 residues before the CDR3 end, and the germline J gene provides the missing end. This chain uses TRBV19 with TRBJ1-2; 10 nucleotides line up with TRBD1. The length of the CDR3 is 17 residues. Germline lookup yields CDR1 LNHDA and CDR2 SQIVND (reference sequence). CDR3 DNA (partial): TGTGCCAGTAGTCCTCACCGGGACAGGGGCACGGGAGATACC. Encoded protein: CASSPHRDRGTGDT. The full CDR3 sequence reads CASSPHRDRGTGDTYTF.

With regard to this clone: The CDR3 end falls 3 residues outside the read, so it is completed with the germline J gene. The chain recombines TRBV7-2 with TRBJ1-5, with D maybe TRBD1 (5 bases). V was shortened by 5 bases and J by 4 bases, with 15 bases between the two germline ends. The CDR3 has 15 amino acids. The germline V gene encodes CDR1 SGHTA and CDR2 FQGNSA. The covered CDR3 bases are TGTGCCAGCAGCCAAATGGGGGGGAGTAATCAGCCC. Protein product: CASSQMGGSNQP. The CDR3 reads in full as CASSQMGGSNQPQHF.

Remarks on this clone: Read sequence stops 3 residues before the CDR3 end, and the germline J gene provides the missing end. J is TRBJ2-2 and V is TRBV19, with 8 bases lining up with TRBD2. Germline-derived CDR1 and CDR2 are LNHDA and SQIVND (reference sequence). This CDR3 has 15 amino acids. Unmatched junction bases numbered 4, after V lost 4 bases and J lost 3 bases. CDR3 amino acids: CASSTGLVHTGELFF. CDR3 bases read: TGTGCCAGTAGTACGGGACTAGTACACACCGGGGAG.

Points on this clone: The sequence runs out 3 residues before the end of the CDR3; the remainder is reconstructed from the germline J gene. V and J are TRBV7-3 and TRBJ2-3; 10 bases fit TRBD2. The V gene end was trimmed by 5 bases and the J gene end by 4 bases; junction bases not matched to a gene: 3. The CDR3 spans 14 residues. Germline loops: CDR1 SGHTA, CDR2 FQGTGA. The CDR3 bases that were read are TGTGCCAGCAGCATGGGACTAGCGTCAGATACG. Encoded protein: CASSMGLASDT. The full CDR3 protein reads CASSMGLASDTQYF.

To note about this clone: From the germline J gene comes the end of the CDR3, since the read stops 3 residues before it. The V call is TRBV5-1, the J call TRBJ1-2; TRBD1 aligns across 8 bases. Germline lookup yields CDR1 SGHRS and CDR2 YFSETQ. This CDR3 region has 13 residues. CDR3 protein: CASSRTGGQGYTF. The covered CDR3 bases are TGCGCCAGCAGCCGAACAGGGGGGCAAGGC.

The sequenced part of the CDR3 DNA is TGCAGTGGACTCCCAGGGGAAACCACAGATACG. As protein: CSGLPGETTDT. The CDR3, in full, reads CSGLPGETTDTQYF. The chain is built from TRBV20-1 and TRBJ2-3; D is possibly TRBD1 (6 bases). Sequencing ends 3 residues short of the CDR3 end; the germline J gene provides the rest. The CDR3 is 14 amino acids. Deletions cut 7 bases from V and 2 bases from J, with 16 bases between. Germline V gene data show CDR1 as DFQATT and CDR2 as SNEGSKA (reference sequence).

In the case of this clone: The sequenced fragment ends 3 residues before the CDR3 boundary, so the rest is inferred from the germline J gene. The chain joins TRBV30 to TRBJ2-2; TRBD1 matches 8 bases. Per the germline V gene, CDR1 is GTSNPN and CDR2 is SVGIG (reference sequence). CDR3 size: 14 residues. CDR3 sequence: CAWSPTGAAKKLFF. The sequenced CDR3 bases are TGTGCCTGGAGTCCGACAGGGGCGGCGAAAAAG. The full variable domain, rest sourced from reference TRBV30 and TRBJ2-2, is SQTIHQWPATLVQPVGSPLSLECTVEGTSNPNLYWYRQAAGRGLQLLFYSVGIGQISSEVPQNLSASRPQDRQFILSSKKLLLSDSGFYLCAWSPTGAAKKLFFGEGSRLTVL.

In regard to this clone: The CDR3 end lies 3 residues beyond the end of the read and is filled in from the germline J gene. The rearrangement links TRBV7-9 to TRBJ2-7; D not resolved. Deletions cut 5 bases from V and 6 bases from J, with 11 bases between. The CDR3 has 12 amino acids. CDR1 is SEHNR and CDR2 is FQNEAQ in the germline V gene (reference sequence). This chain's CDR3 is CASSLPMSEQYF. CDR3 DNA (partial): TGTGCCAGCAGCCTCCCTATGTCCGAG.

As to this clone: The CDR3 end lies 3 residues beyond the end of the read and is filled in from the germline J gene. The same CDR3 also results from other DNA sequences found in this sample. This sequence joins TRBV19 and TRBJ1-3, with D unresolved. This CDR3 is built from 13 residues. CDR1 is LNHDA and CDR2 is SQIVND in the germline V gene (reference sequence). The V end was cut by 6 bases, the J end by 3 bases, with 9 bases between. CDR3 sequence reads: CASSTGNGNTIYF. The DNA read from the CDR3 is TGTGCCAGTAGCACGGGTAATGGAAACACC.

Notes on this clone: The read finishes 3 residues shy of the CDR3 end, and the germline J gene is used to complete it. The genes are TRBV6-1 and TRBJ2-7, with unresolved D. This CDR3 is built from 15 residues. V dropped 0 bases and J dropped 2 bases, with 11 bases sitting between them. The germline V gene encodes CDR1 MNHNS and CDR2 SASEGT. Here the CDR3 reads CASSEARQTPYEQYF. The covered CDR3 bases are TGTGCCAGCAGTGAAGCAAGGCAAACGCCCTACGAG.

A word on this clone: Sequencing ends 3 residues short of the CDR3 end; the germline J gene provides the rest. The rearrangement joins TRBV5-6 to TRBJ2-1; D possibly corresponds to TRBD2 (5 bases). The CDR3 consists of 12 residues. Germline CDR1 SGHDT, CDR2 YYEEEE. V was cut by 1 base and J by 8 bases, with 7 bases left in between. The sequenced part of the CDR3 DNA is TGTGCCAGCAGCTTGCTGAGGGATGAG. Its translation is CASSLLRDE. The entire CDR3 protein reads CASSLLRDEQFF.

In regard to this clone: The missing CDR3 end, 3 residues past where the read stops, is filled in from the germline J gene. V is TRBV20-1 and J is TRBJ2-7; possibly TRBD2 for D (5 bases). Per germline, CDR1 DFQATT and CDR2 SNEGSKA (reference sequence). Between the trimmed V and J ends, which lost 5 bases and 3 bases, there was a span of 20 bases. This CDR3 has 15 residues. The covered CDR3 bases are TGCAGTGCTCGACTAAAACTAGTTAGGAACTACGAG. Its translation: CSARLKLVRNYE. Given in full, the CDR3 is CSARLKLVRNYEQYF.

As regards this clone: The read is 3 residues too short to cover the CDR3 end, so that end is filled in from the germline J gene. The chain couples TRBV5-1 to TRBJ1-4; D gene ambiguous. Germline V CDR1 and CDR2: SGHRS, YFSETQ. The CDR3 has 18 residues. V gave up 2 bases and J gave up 0 bases, with 17 bases separating them. The sequenced CDR3 bases are TGCGCCAGCAGCTTTTCTGGGCAACCGCATACAACTAATGAAAAA. Protein: CASSFSGQPHTTNEK. The CDR3 reads in full as CASSFSGQPHTTNEKLFF.

Remarks on this clone: Read data end 3 residues before the CDR3 end; the end is taken from the germline J gene. The chain uses TRBV19 and TRBJ2-1; 9 nucleotides match TRBD2. This CDR3 region has 20 residues. With V trimmed by 5 bases and J by 0 bases, 17 bases remained unmatched. Germline V gives CDR1 LNHDA, CDR2 SQIVND (reference sequence). The CDR3 bases that were read are TGTGCCAGTAGTCCACTCCCGACTAGCGGCAACACGTACTCCTACAATGAG. Amino acids: CASSPLPTSGNTYSYNE. The CDR3 in full is CASSPLPTSGNTYSYNEQFF.

Concerning this clone itself: The read halts 3 residues ahead of the CDR3 end, with the missing end drawn from the germline J gene. V gene TRBV2 combines with J gene TRBJ1-2; D is possibly TRBD1 (6 bases). Deletions cut 7 bases from V and 4 bases from J, with 13 bases between. The germline gives CDR1 SNHLY, CDR2 FYNNEI. This CDR3 spans 13 amino acids. CDR3 DNA, as far as it was read: TGTGCCAGCACCAAGGGGGAGGGCTATGGC. Encoded protein: CASTKGEGYG. The full CDR3 reads CASTKGEGYGYTF.

Note on this clone: The read finishes 3 residues shy of the CDR3 end, and the germline J gene is used to complete it. The genes are TRBV3-1 (or the pseudogene TRBV3-2) and TRBJ1-2, with 7 bases aligning to TRBD1. Germline-derived CDR1 and CDR2 are LGHDT and YNNKEL (reference sequence). The CDR3 length is 13 residues. V was clipped by 4 bases and J by 2 bases; unmatched bases: 1. The CDR3 DNA, read in part, is TGTGCCAGCAGCCCGACAGGGAACTATGGC. It encodes CASSPTGNYG. In full, the CDR3 reads CASSPTGNYGYTF.

On this clone itself: The CDR3 end falls 3 residues outside the read, so it is completed with the germline J gene. The rearrangement joins TRBV5-1 to TRBJ2-7; 8 positions match TRBD2. CDR3 length: 14 residues. Losses at the gene ends were 9 bases for V and 0 bases for J; bases not matched to a gene: 8. Germline V CDR1 and CDR2: SGHRS, YFSETQ. The CDR3 reads CATGTRQSSYEQYF. Incomplete CDR3 DNA: TGCGCCACCGGGACTAGGCAGAGCTCCTACGAG.

About this clone: The sequence runs out 3 residues before the end of the CDR3; the remainder is reconstructed from the germline J gene. V gene TRBV11-2 combines with J gene TRBJ1-2, with D maybe TRBD1 (6 bases). V dropped 1 base and J dropped 7 bases, with 13 bases sitting between them. Per the germline V gene, CDR1 is SGHAT and CDR2 is FQNNGV. The CDR3 sequence is 14 residues long. The CDR3 region is CASSLAAEGVGYTF. The CDR3 bases that were read are TGTGCCAGCAGCTTAGCCGCAGAGGGGGTTGGC.

A note on this clone: The CDR3 end falls 3 residues outside the read, so it is completed with the germline J gene. The gene calls are TRBV11-1 and TRBJ1-1, with unresolved D. The V and J ends lost 0 bases and 1 base respectively, with 6 bases between them. The germline CDR1 and CDR2 sequences are SGHAT and FQDESV (reference sequence). The CDR3 contains 14 residues. CDR3 amino acids: CASSLASWNTEAFF. Incomplete CDR3 DNA: TGTGCCAGCAGCTTAGCCTCTTGGAACACTGAA.

As concerns this clone: From the germline J gene comes the end of the CDR3, since the read stops 3 residues before it. V gene TRBV19 combines with J gene TRBJ2-4, with D possibly being TRBD1 (6 bases). This CDR3 is built from 13 residues. Germline CDR1 is LNHDA and CDR2 is SQIVND (reference sequence). The CDR3 protein is CASSIQQGEGQYF. The CDR3 DNA, read in part, is TGTGCCAGTAGTATTCAACAGGGTGAAGGT.

On this clone: The read falls 3 residues short of the CDR3 end, and the missing part is taken from the germline J gene. The rearrangement joins TRBV7-9 to TRBJ2-5, with D maybe TRBD1 (5 bases). Trimming removed 0 bases at V and 7 bases at J, with 9 bases between. Looked up from germline, CDR1 is SEHNR and CDR2 is FQNEAQ (reference sequence). The CDR3 contains 13 residues. Incomplete CDR3 DNA: TGTGCCAGCAGCTTAGCCAGGGAAGCGACC. Translating gives CASSLAREAT. The full CDR3 sequence reads CASSLAREATQYF.

The CDR3: CASSMGLAGGYDYTF. CDR3 DNA (partial): TGTGCCAGTAGTATGGGACTAGCGGGAGGTTACGAC. V usage is TRBV19 and J usage is TRBJ1-2, with D tentatively TRBD1 (5 bases). Read data end 3 residues before the CDR3 end; the end is taken from the germline J gene. This CDR3 comprises 15 residues. CDR1 is LNHDA and CDR2 is SQIVND in the germline V gene (reference sequence). The whole variable domain, filled in from reference TRBV19 and TRBJ1-2, reads DGGITQSPKYLFRKEGQNVTLSCEQNLNHDAMYWYRQDPGQGLRLIYYSQIVNDFQKGDIAEGYSVSREKKESFPLTVTSAQKNPTAFYLCASSMGLAGGYDYTFGSGTRLTVV.